A selection of T cell receptor beta chains follows, all from one sample in a study of Graves' ophthalmopathy and Graves' hyperthyroidism. Each CDR3 protein is one row after TCRdb ran MiXCR on the multiplex PCR reads. The sample lists over a million distinct CDR3 sequences; around a third were seen once. Sequenced input: peripheral blood or thyroid tissue (not recorded which). These receptors originate from an adult man with Graves' hyperthyroidism. Both conserved end residues are part of each CDR3. The D gene is left open where the match is weak. Size values are once, few and many counts, or a class for expanded clones, and some rows have none.

CDR3aa,CDR3nt,v_gene,d_gene,abundance,j_gene
CASSLLLAEADTQYF,TGTGCCAGTAGTCTGCTGCTAGCGGAAGCAGATACGCAGTATTTT,TRBV7-9,TRBD2,once,TRBJ2-3
CASSRLEKDFLGQYF,TGTGCCAGCAGCCGACTAGAAAAGGACTTCCTCGGTCAGTACTTC,TRBV7-9,.,.,TRBJ2-7
CAGSVGEGRHEQYF,TGTGCCGGCAGCGTTGGAGAGGGCCGCCACGAGCAGTACTTC,TRBV25-1,.,.,TRBJ2-7
CARSEMQGRKTEAFF,TGTGCCCGCAGTGAAATGCAGGGGAGAAAAACTGAAGCTTTCTTT,TRBV2,.,.,TRBJ1-1
CSARDWTGPNTGELFF,TGCAGTGCTAGAGATTGGACAGGGCCCAACACCGGGGAGCTGTTTTTT,TRBV20-1,TRBD1,few,TRBJ2-2
CASSIQGGAFTGELFF,TGTGCCAGTAGTATTCAAGGGGGCGCGTTCACCGGGGAGCTGTTTTTT,TRBV19,TRBD1,few,TRBJ2-2
CASSAFSGPSYEQYF,TGTGCCAGCAGCGCCTTTAGCGGGCCCTCCTACGAGCAGTACTTC,TRBV7-3,TRBD2,many,TRBJ2-7
CASSRTVTGQPQHF,TGTGCCAGCAGCCGGACAGTGACGGGACAGCCCCAGCATTTT,TRBV5-5,.,many,TRBJ1-5
CASSGPPGLEIGELFF,TGTGCCAGCAGTGGACCCCCGGGACTAGAAATCGGGGAGCTGTTTTTT,TRBV12-3/TRBV12-4,TRBD2,.,TRBJ2-2
CASSLMIIPYGYTF,TGTGCCAGCAGCTTAATGATCATCCCCTATGGCTACACCTTC,TRBV13,.,many,TRBJ1-2
CASSLDGTGMILRELFF,TGTGCCAGCAGCTTAGATGGGACAGGGATGATTCTACGGGAGCTGTTTTTT,TRBV7-8,TRBD1,few,TRBJ2-2
CASSKDRGKTYEQYF,TGTGCCAGCAGCAAGGACAGGGGGAAGACCTACGAGCAGTACTTC,TRBV11-2,TRBD1,.,TRBJ2-7
CASSQGWSGRNSPLHF,TGTGCCAGCAGCCAAGGTTGGTCCGGTAGAAATTCACCCCTCCACTTT,TRBV3-1,.,many,TRBJ1-6
CSAADRTLTEAFF,TGCAGTGCTGCGGACAGGACACTCACTGAAGCTTTCTTT,TRBV20-1,TRBD1,.,TRBJ1-1
CASSLRTGGSTGELFF,TGTGCCAGCAGCTTGAGGACAGGGGGGTCCACCGGGGAGCTGTTTTTT,TRBV9,TRBD1,few,TRBJ2-2
CASSVVTGWETQYF,TGTGCCAGCAGCGTAGTGACAGGTTGGGAGACCCAGTACTTC,TRBV7-9,.,once,TRBJ2-5
CASSVEGRENSPLHF,TGTGCCAGCAGCGTAGAAGGCAGGGAGAATTCACCCCTCCACTTT,TRBV9,.,many,TRBJ1-6
CASSLVGGALTEAFF,TGTGCCAGCAGCTTGGTAGGGGGGGCCTTGACTGAAGCTTTCTTT,TRBV7-9,.,many,TRBJ1-1
CASGAPSLAVYEQYF,TGTGCCAGCGGAGCACCTTCACTAGCGGTTTACGAGCAGTACTTC,TRBV6-2/TRBV6-3,TRBD2,.,TRBJ2-7
CASSPRALGTPLHF,TGTGCCAGCAGCCCCCGGGCCCTAGGGACACCCCTCCACTTT,TRBV7-8,.,few,TRBJ1-6
CAIGEAARPNEQFF,TGTGCCATCGGGGAGGCAGCTCGCCCCAATGAGCAGTTCTTC,TRBV10-3,.,.,TRBJ2-1
CSAGGGNRNEQYF,TGCAGCGCTGGGGGGGGTAACAGGAACGAGCAGTACTTC,TRBV29-1,TRBD2,.,TRBJ2-7
CASSEVSRNQPQHF,TGTGCCAGCAGTGAAGTGAGCAGGAATCAGCCCCAGCATTTT,TRBV10-2,.,many,TRBJ1-5
CSASRASGSQYF,TGCAGTGCTAGCCGGGCTAGCGGGAGCCAGTACTTC,TRBV20-1,TRBD2,.,TRBJ2-5
CSVESGANYGYTF,TGCAGCGTTGAATCGGGAGCGAACTATGGCTACACCTTC,TRBV29-1,.,.,TRBJ1-2
CASSHGRGGGTEAFF,TGCGCCAGCAGCCACGGGAGGGGGGGTGGTACTGAAGCTTTCTTT,TRBV4-1,.,few,TRBJ1-1
CSARHRDRVYEQYF,TGCAGTGCCAGACACCGGGACAGGGTATACGAGCAGTACTTC,TRBV20-1,TRBD1,many,TRBJ2-7